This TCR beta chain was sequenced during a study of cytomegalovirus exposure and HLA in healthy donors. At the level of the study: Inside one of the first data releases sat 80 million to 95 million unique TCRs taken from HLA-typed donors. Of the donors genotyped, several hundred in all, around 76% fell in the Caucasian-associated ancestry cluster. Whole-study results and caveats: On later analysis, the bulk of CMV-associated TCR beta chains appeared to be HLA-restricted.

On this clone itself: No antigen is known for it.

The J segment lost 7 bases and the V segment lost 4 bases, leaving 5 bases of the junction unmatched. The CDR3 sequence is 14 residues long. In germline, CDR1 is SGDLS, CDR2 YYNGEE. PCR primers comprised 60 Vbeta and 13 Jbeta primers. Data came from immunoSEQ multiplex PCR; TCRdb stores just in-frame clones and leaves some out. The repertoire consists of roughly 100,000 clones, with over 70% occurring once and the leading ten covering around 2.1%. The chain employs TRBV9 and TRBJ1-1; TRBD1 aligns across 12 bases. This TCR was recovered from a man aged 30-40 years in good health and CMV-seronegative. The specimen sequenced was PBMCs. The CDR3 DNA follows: TGTGCCAGCAGCCGGGACAGGGGGCGAAATGAAGCTTTCTTT. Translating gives CASSRDRGRNEAFF.